The rows below give T cell receptor beta chains drawn from one sample of a study of PD-1 blockade in classical Hodgkin lymphoma. Using immunoSEQ multiplex PCR, the repertoire was profiled, and TCRdb retains in-frame clones only, with some absent. The sample carries about 110,000 clones, approximately 90% recorded once. The specimen was peripheral blood mononuclear cells (PBMCs), collected before the second cycle of nivolumab. Receptor source: a human donor with classical Hodgkin lymphoma. Each CDR3 is given with its conserved first and last residue. D genes are given only for firm matches. The size field is filled for only some rows; it gives once, few, many or a size class.

clone_size d_call j_call v_call cdr3_aa cdr3_nt
. . TRBJ1-2 TRBV9 CASSVVGGTNYGYTF TGTGCCAGCAGCGTAGTCGGGGGGACGAACTATGGCTACACCTTC
once . TRBJ2-5 TRBV10-3 CAISGAAGAETQYF TGTGCCATCAGTGGGGCCGCCGGGGCAGAGACCCAGTACTTC
once . TRBJ2-3 TRBV2 CASSADFSSTDTQYF TGTGCCAGCAGCGCGGACTTCTCTAGCACAGATACGCAGTATTTT
. TRBD2 TRBJ2-7 TRBV30 CAWKGTSGRNEQYF TGTGCCTGGAAAGGGACTAGCGGGAGGAACGAGCAGTACTTC
. . TRBJ2-7 TRBV5-4 CASSLALQGGQNEQYF TGTGCCAGCAGCTTGGCGTTACAGGGGGGGCAGAACGAGCAGTACTTC
. . TRBJ2-7 TRBV5-8 CASSSGPFYEQYF TGTGCCAGCAGCTCGGGCCCCTTCTACGAGCAGTACTTC
once . TRBJ2-1 TRBV28 CASTLPYSRVGVSEQFF TGTGCCAGCACCCTTCCCTATAGTAGGGTGGGGGTAAGTGAGCAGTTCTTC
few . TRBJ2-1 TRBV29-1 CSVATSGHNEQFF TGCAGCGTGGCGACCAGCGGTCACAATGAGCAGTTCTTC
. . TRBJ1-1 TRBV7-9 CASSFPTEGTNTEAFF TGTGCCAGCAGCTTTCCCACAGAGGGGACGAACACTGAAGCTTTCTTT
. . TRBJ2-2 TRBV19 CASSGGDSYTGELFF TGTGCCAGTAGTGGTGGAGATAGCTACACCGGGGAGCTGTTTTTT
. . TRBJ2-3 TRBV6-5 CASSYQVRDTQYF TGTGCCAGCAGTTATCAAGTGAGAGATACGCAGTATTTT
. . TRBJ2-3 TRBV5-6 CASSLADRSTDTQYF TGTGCCAGCAGCTTGGCCGACAGGTCCACAGATACGCAGTATTTT
. . TRBJ1-3 TRBV4-1 CASGEQGYSGNTIYF TGCGCCAGCGGGGAACAGGGCTACTCTGGAAACACCATATATTTT
. TRBD2 TRBJ2-3 TRBV4-2 CASSHPGRGKDTQYF TGTGCCAGCAGCCATCCCGGGAGGGGGAAAGATACGCAGTATTTT
. TRBD1 TRBJ1-5 TRBV7-6 CASSPQTGGLIGPQHF TGTGCCAGCAGCCCCCAAACAGGGGGCTTAATTGGGCCCCAGCATTTT
. TRBD1 TRBJ1-5 TRBV7-2 CASSASTGGGQPQHF TGTGCCAGCAGCGCATCAACAGGGGGGGGTCAGCCCCAGCATTTT
few . TRBJ2-3 TRBV5-1 CASSSSTADTQYF TGCGCCAGCAGCTCTTCGACAGCAGATACGCAGTATTTT
once TRBD1 TRBJ2-3 TRBV10-2 CASSDLGQSTDTQYF TGCGCCAGCAGTGATTTGGGACAGAGCACAGATACGCAGTATTTT
. . TRBJ2-1 TRBV13 CASSSTKNHNEQFF TGTGCCAGCAGCTCAACTAAGAACCACAATGAGCAGTTCTTC
. . TRBJ2-7 TRBV7-9 CASSPLSYEQYF TGTGCCAGCAGCCCCCTCTCCTACGAGCAGTACTTC
. . TRBJ2-2 TRBV11-2 CASSLGSRNSYTGELFF TGTGCCAGCAGCTTAGGTTCCAGGAACAGTTACACCGGGGAGCTGTTTTTT
. . TRBJ1-2 TRBV25-1 CASSEVFRNYGYTF TGTGCCAGCAGTGAGGTATTCCGTAACTATGGCTACACCTTC
few TRBD1 TRBJ2-2 TRBV4-1 CASSQARGLTGELFF TGCGCCAGCAGCCAAGCCAGGGGGTTGACGGGGGAGCTGTTTTTT
. . TRBJ1-1 TRBV10-1 CASSGTGIPNTEAFF TGCGCCAGCAGTGGAACCGGGATACCGAACACTGAAGCTTTCTTT
. TRBD1 TRBJ1-3 TRBV4-1 CASSQVRTGELGNTIYF TGCGCCAGCAGCCAAGTCCGGACAGGGGAACTAGGAAACACCATATATTTT
. . TRBJ1-1 TRBV6-5 CASSFPGPGWGTEAFF TGTGCCAGCAGTTTCCCCGGTCCGGGGTGGGGCACTGAAGCTTTCTTT
. . TRBJ1-1 TRBV19 CASSIDSGNTEAFF TGTGCCAGTAGTATAGATTCAGGGAACACTGAAGCTTTCTTT
. TRBD2 TRBJ2-1 TRBV7-2 CASSFTATSVSGRRPPQFF TGTGCCAGCAGCTTCACCGCGACATCCGTTAGCGGGAGACGACCCCCGCAGTTCTTC
. . TRBJ2-7 TRBV5-6 CASSLARGLIEQYF TGTGCCAGCAGCTTGGCCAGGGGACTTATCGAGCAGTACTTC
once . TRBJ2-7 TRBV10-2 CASSLPGTTSYEQYF TGCGCCAGCAGCCTCCCCGGGACCACTTCCTACGAGCAGTACTTC
. . TRBJ2-5 TRBV10-3 CAISRSEETQYF TGTGCCATCTCACGGTCCGAAGAGACCCAGTACTTC
. TRBD2 TRBJ2-4 TRBV11-2 CASSKGLAGGVAKNIQYF TGTGCCAGCAGCAAGGGACTAGCGGGAGGGGTAGCCAAAAACATTCAGTACTTC
. TRBD1 TRBJ1-5 TRBV4-1 CASSQAGTGGNQPQHF TGCGCCAGCAGCCAGGCCGGGACAGGGGGGAATCAGCCCCAGCATTTT
. . TRBJ2-3 TRBV30 CAWSVRKDTQYF TGTGCCTGGAGTGTACGAAAGGATACGCAGTATTTT
. . TRBJ2-7 TRBV7-9 CASSLRGSRGLGSYEQYF TGTGCCAGCAGCTTAAGGGGGTCAAGGGGCTTGGGCTCCTACGAGCAGTACTTC
. TRBD1 TRBJ2-6 TRBV7-6 CASSLDGTGLSSGANVLTF TGTGCCAGCAGCTTAGACGGGACAGGGCTTAGCTCTGGGGCCAACGTCCTGACTTTC
. TRBD2 TRBJ2-7 TRBV28 CASRGAGVRYEQYF TGTGCCAGTCGTGGGGCGGGAGTCCGTTACGAGCAGTACTTC
. . TRBJ2-1 TRBV20-1 CSGTEGSEQFF TGCAGTGGCACCGAGGGGAGTGAGCAGTTCTTC
. . TRBJ1-1 TRBV5-1 CASSSGPRGGTEAFF TGCGCCAGCAGCTCAGGCCCCCGGGGTGGCACTGAAGCTTTCTTT
. TRBD1 TRBJ2-7 TRBV10-2 CASGQVTYEQYF TGCGCCAGCGGACAGGTAACCTACGAGCAGTACTTC
. TRBD2 TRBJ2-2 TRBV27 CASSPSSGRATGELFF TGTGCCAGCAGTCCGTCTAGCGGGAGGGCCACCGGGGAGCTGTTTTTT
. TRBD1 TRBJ1-5 TRBV15 CATSRDLRTGRANQPQHF TGTGCCACCAGCAGAGATCTAAGGACAGGAAGGGCCAATCAGCCCCAGCATTTT
. . TRBJ1-2 TRBV4-3 CASSQDPAGGWIHGYTF TGCGCCAGCAGCCAAGATCCGGCCGGGGGCTGGATCCATGGCTACACCTTC
. TRBD1 TRBJ2-5 TRBV28 CASKLQGAGETQYF TGTGCCAGCAAATTACAGGGGGCTGGAGAGACCCAGTACTTC
. TRBD1 TRBJ2-7 TRBV10-1 CASSESGTGVYEQYF TGCGCCAGCAGTGAGTCCGGGACAGGAGTCTACGAGCAGTACTTC
. . TRBJ1-5 TRBV30 CAWSVLGNQPQHF TGTGCCTGGAGTGTTCTGGGAAATCAGCCCCAGCATTTT
. . TRBJ2-5 TRBV6-1 CASSGHVQVGETQYF TGTGCCAGCAGTGGGCATGTCCAGGTTGGGGAGACCCAGTACTTC
. TRBD2 TRBJ2-1 TRBV7-2 CASSATSGRGNNEQFF TGTGCCAGCAGCGCGACTAGCGGGAGGGGGAACAATGAGCAGTTCTTC
. . TRBJ1-4 TRBV19 CASTPSPVGHGNEKLFF TGTGCCAGTACACCTTCCCCCGTAGGGCACGGTAATGAAAAACTGTTTTTT
. . TRBJ2-3 TRBV6-1 CASTLDLSPTDTQYF TGTGCCAGTACACTTGACCTTAGCCCCACAGATACGCAGTATTTT
. TRBD1 TRBJ2-5 TRBV7-2 CASSRRQGIETQYF TGTGCCAGCAGCCGTCGACAGGGGATTGAGACCCAGTACTTC